These 28 T cell receptor beta chains were all obtained from the same sample, sequenced in a study of graft-versus-host responses after intestinal transplantation. Libraries were prepared by immunoSEQ multiplex PCR; TCRdb keeps only in-frame clonotypes and omits some of them. Here the sample spans approximately 120,000 clones, more than 80% being singletons. Their antigen targets remain unknown. Specimen: unstimulated CD4+ T cells sorted from spleen or lymph node cells, collected before intestinal transplant. These receptor sequences come from a human donor who received an intestinal transplant.

The CDR3 DNA reads TGTGCTAGTGGTTTGGGGACAGGGGGCTACGAGCAGTACTTC. This translates into CASGLGTGGYEQYF. The J gene is TRBJ2-7, the V gene TRBV12-5, with 10 positions matching TRBD1. Trimming took 1 base from V and 3 from J; bases not matched to a gene: 0. The CDR3 consists of 14 residues. Germline V gene sequence: CDR1 LGHNT, CDR2 FRNRAP.

The rearrangement joins TRBV5-5 to TRBJ1-5, with D possibly being TRBD1 (5 bases). Germline V gene lookup returns CDR1 SGHKS and CDR2 YYEKEE (reference sequence). The CDR3 contains 13 residues. Trimming removed 4 bases at V and 4 bases at J, with 9 bases between. The CDR3 bases are TGTGCCAGCAGCGATCCAGGGAATCAGCCCCAGCATTTT. The encoded protein is CASSDPGNQPQHF.

The chain combines TRBV10-3 with TRBJ2-1, with TRBD2 matching 7 bases. The germline CDR1 and CDR2 sequences are ENHRY and SYGVKD. The CDR3 covers 15 residues. Germline trimming cut 3 bases from V and 2 bases from J; bases unmatched to any gene: 4. The CDR3 bases are TGTGCCATCAGTGATTCGGGACTAACCTACAATGAGCAGTTCTTC. Translating it yields CAISDSGLTYNEQFF.

The V call is TRBV6-5, the J call TRBJ1-1; weak D call: TRBD1 (5 bases). Trimming shortened V by 2 bases and J by 1 base, and 14 bases separated the two germline ends. The CDR3 covers 16 residues. Germline V CDR1 and CDR2: MNHEY, SVGAGI. Here the CDR3 reads CASSYVQGARNTEAFF. The CDR3 DNA reads as TGTGCCAGCAGTTACGTGCAGGGAGCACGGAACACTGAAGCTTTCTTT.

The table lists this clone with a count of one. V and J are TRBV11-2 and TRBJ2-1; TRBD2 agrees at 7 bases. CDR3 length equals 15 residues. The trim removed 5 bases at V and 0 bases at J, leaving 4 bases unmatched. Germline V gives CDR1 SGHAT, CDR2 FQNNGV. Written as DNA, the CDR3 is TGTGCCAGCAGCAGGGACTACAGCTCCTACAATGAGCAGTTCTTC. This translates into CASSRDYSSYNEQFF.

The CDR3 reads CASSANIQVLSSYEQYF. Written as DNA, the CDR3 is TGTGCCAGCAGTGCTAATATCCAGGTCCTAAGCTCCTACGAGCAGTACTTC. This sequence joins TRBV6-1 and TRBJ2-7; no clear D. The V and J ends lost 4 bases and 0 bases respectively, with 19 bases between them. CDR1 is MNHNS and CDR2 is SASEGT in the germline V gene. The CDR3 runs to 17 residues.

This clone was counted once. The chain joins TRBV19 to TRBJ2-2; perhaps TRBD1 as D (6 bases). Trimming left V 6 bases short and J 8 bases short, with 13 bases between. The germline gives CDR1 LNHDA, CDR2 SQIVND (reference sequence). CDR3 length: 13 amino acids. CDR3 sequence: CASRPTGGGELFF. Written as DNA, the CDR3 is TGTGCCAGTAGACCGACAGGCGGGGGGGAGCTGTTTTTT.

This clone was seen only a few times. This chain joins TRBV19 and TRBJ2-7; possible D gene TRBD1, 6 bases. Trimming took 4 bases from V and 0 from J, leaving 10 bases between them. This CDR3 is built from 14 residues. CDR1 is LNHDA and CDR2 is SQIVND in the germline V gene (reference sequence). CDR3 bases: TGTGCCAGTAGTAAAACAGGGAGCTCCTACGAGCAGTACTTC. This codes for CASSKTGSSYEQYF.

The chain combines TRBV2 with TRBJ2-7; no clear D. Germline CDR1 reads SNHLY; CDR2 reads FYNNEI. The V end lost 3 bases, the J end lost 1 base, and 4 bases lay between the germline ends. The CDR3 sequence is 12 residues long. CDR3 sequence: CASSEESYEQYF. Written as DNA, the CDR3 is TGTGCCAGCAGTGAGGAATCCTACGAGCAGTACTTC.

The V gene is TRBV7-3, the J gene TRBJ1-1, with TRBD1 matching 10 bases. The CDR3 consists of 13 residues. With V trimmed by 5 bases and J by 10 bases, 7 bases remained unmatched. The V gene's germline CDR1 is SGHTA and CDR2 FQGTGA. The CDR3 DNA follows: TGTGCCAGCAGCCCAAGACAGGGGGCAGTAGCTTTCTTT. Protein: CASSPRQGAVAFF. The full variable domain, rest sourced from reference TRBV7-3 and TRBJ1-1, is GAGVSQTPSNKVTEKGKYVELRCDPISGHTALYWYRQSLGQGPEFLIYFQGTGAADDSGLPNDRFFAVRPEGSVSTLKIQRTERGDSAVYLCASSPRQGAVAFFGQGTRLTVV.

The chain has TRBV4-2 and TRBJ1-1; 7 bases line up with TRBD1. Germline lookup yields CDR1 LGHNA and CDR2 YNFKEQ. Losses at the gene ends were 2 bases for V and 0 bases for J; bases not matched to a gene: 3. The length of the CDR3 is 15 residues. CDR3 protein: CASSQSTGMNTEAFF. The CDR3 nucleotides read TGTGCCAGCAGCCAATCGACAGGGATGAACACTGAAGCTTTCTTT.

The chain uses TRBV27 and TRBJ2-5; 10 bases match TRBD2. This CDR3 is built from 16 residues. J gave up 7 bases and V 6 bases, and 14 bases lay outside the gene matches. Germline assignment: CDR1 MNHEY and CDR2 SMNVEV (reference sequence). DNA for the CDR3: TGTGCCAGCAGCCCGTCTAGCGGGGGCCGCTCTGGGACCCAGTACTTC. This sequence encodes CASSPSSGGRSGTQYF.

The chain employs TRBV7-2 and TRBJ1-2; no firm D call. The germline V and J ends were trimmed by 1 base and 7 bases, with 13 bases remaining between them. CDR3 size: 14 residues. Germline lookup yields CDR1 SGHTA and CDR2 FQGNSA. The CDR3 DNA reads TGTGCCAGCAGCTTAGACGGTTGGAGGTTTGGCTACACCTTC. Translation: CASSLDGWRFGYTF.

V gene TRBV18 combines with J gene TRBJ1-2, with D unclear. Trimming shortened V by 6 bases and J by 4 bases, and 15 bases separated the two germline ends. The CDR3 runs to 14 residues. CDR1 and CDR2 (germline): KGHSH, LQKENI. CDR3 DNA sequence: TGTGCCAGCTCCCGGAGAGGGCAGAGCTATGGCTACACCTTC. This sequence encodes CASSRRGQSYGYTF.

The J gene is TRBJ2-5, the V gene TRBV5-4, with D uncertain. Germline-derived CDR1 and CDR2 are SGHNT and YYREEE (reference sequence). The CDR3 contains 14 residues. V lost 0 bases to trimming and J lost 4 bases, with 10 bases between them. CDR3 nucleotides: TGTGCCAGCAGCTTGGACCCTATCCGAGAGACCCAGTACTTC. Protein product: CASSLDPIRETQYF.

The chain is built from TRBV5-1 and TRBJ2-6; D is unresolved. The CDR3 loop spans 14 amino acids. V lost 3 bases, J lost 4 bases, and 8 bases lay in between. Germline lookup yields CDR1 SGHRS and CDR2 YFSETQ. CDR3 nucleotides: TGCGCCAGCAGCTGGGGTTCGGGGGCCAACGTCCTGACTTTC. Residues: CASSWGSGANVLTF.

This clone was observed a single time. The genes are TRBV7-8 and TRBJ2-1, with TRBD2 as a possible D gene (6 bases). CDR3 length equals 22 residues. Per germline, CDR1 SGHVS and CDR2 FQNEAQ. V was trimmed by 1 base and J by 8 bases, leaving 36 bases between them. The CDR3 DNA reads as TGTGCCAGCAGCTTAGTTTTCGGGGGATTGGGGGACGTTTTCTCCCTTGGCGATGAGCAGTTCTTC. This codes for CASSLVFGGLGDVFSLGDEQFF.

The V call is TRBV12-5, the J call TRBJ1-1, with D perhaps matching TRBD1 (5 bases). The CDR3 runs 13 residues. V lost 4 bases to trimming and J lost 4 bases, with 10 bases between them. Germline CDR1 is LGHNT and CDR2 is FRNRAP. CDR3 sequence: CASGSTGFTEAFF. In DNA, the CDR3 is TGTGCTAGTGGTTCTACAGGCTTCACTGAAGCTTTCTTT.

The gene calls are TRBV5-1 and TRBJ2-1, with D perhaps TRBD1 (5 bases). With 2 bases removed from V and 2 bases from J, the gap between germline ends came to 8 bases. CDR3 length: 14 residues. Germline values: CDR1 SGHRS, CDR2 YFSETQ. The CDR3 region has the DNA TGCGCCAGCAGCTTACGACAGCCCTACAATGAGCAGTTCTTC. This gives the protein CASSLRQPYNEQFF.

The chain uses TRBV30 and TRBJ1-3, with D hard to call. The CDR3 is 14 amino acids. Between the trimmed V and J ends, which lost 2 bases and 2 bases, there was a span of 10 bases. CDR1 GTSNPN and CDR2 SVGIG come from the germline V gene (reference sequence). The CDR3 sequence is CAWSRLYPGNTIYF. In DNA form, the CDR3 reads TGTGCCTGGAGTAGGCTCTACCCTGGAAACACCATATATTTT.

This sequence joins TRBV7-3 and TRBJ1-1, with a possible D match to TRBD1 (5 bases). Trimming stripped 5 bases from V and 1 base from J, with 8 bases between. This CDR3 contains 13 residues. The V gene's germline CDR1 is SGHTA and CDR2 FQGTGA. The CDR3 DNA reads TGTGCCAGCAGCCTAGACAGGAACACTGAAGCTTTCTTT. Amino acid sequence: CASSLDRNTEAFF.

The chain has TRBV6-1 and TRBJ2-7; no clear D. Trimming pared 8 bases from V and 12 bases from J, leaving 23 bases between. The CDR3 contains 13 residues. Germline-derived CDR1 and CDR2 are MNHNS and SASEGT. The CDR3 region has the DNA TGTGCCAGCCGTATTCAACCAGAGGACCTGGGGTACTTC. Encoded protein: CASRIQPEDLGYF.

There are a few counts of this clone. V gene TRBV5-1 combines with J gene TRBJ2-7; unclear D gene. The germline gives CDR1 SGHRS, CDR2 YFSETQ. V was trimmed by 2 bases and J by 4 bases, leaving 1 base between them. This CDR3 is built from 10 residues. The CDR3 region has the DNA TGCGCCAGCAGCTTATACGAGCAGTACTTC. Its protein is CASSLYEQYF.

The rearrangement uses TRBV7-9 and TRBJ2-1; no firm D call. The CDR3 length is 14 residues. Trimming left V 0 bases short and J 5 bases short, with 8 bases between. Germline CDR1 is SEHNR and CDR2 is FQNEAQ (reference sequence). CDR3 residues: CASSLATDHNEQFF. CDR3 in DNA: TGTGCCAGCAGCTTAGCCACCGATCACAATGAGCAGTTCTTC.

The genes are TRBV10-3 and TRBJ2-5, with 10 bases identical to TRBD2. V lost 4 bases to trimming and J lost 3 bases; unmatched junction nucleotides: 2. The length of the CDR3 is 14 residues. CDR1 ENHRY and CDR2 SYGVKD come from the germline V gene. Written as DNA, the CDR3 is TGTGCCATCAGTGGTAGCGGGGGGAAAGAGACCCAGTACTTC. This sequence encodes CAISGSGGKETQYF.

The rearrangement links TRBV4-2 to TRBJ1-3, with D possibly being TRBD1 (6 bases). The CDR3 extends over 17 amino acids. V was pared by 1 base and J by 0 bases, with 13 bases between. Germline CDR1 and CDR2: LGHNA and YNFKEQ. The CDR3 region is CASSQGGTFVSGNTIYF. CDR3 coding DNA: TGTGCCAGCAGCCAAGGGGGGACATTCGTCTCTGGAAACACCATATATTTT.

This chain uses TRBV18 with TRBJ2-7; D might be TRBD1 or TRBD2, each matching 5 bases. The germline V gene encodes CDR1 KGHSH and CDR2 LQKENI. This CDR3 has 13 residues. V lost 6 bases and J 2 bases, leaving 11 bases between the germline ends. The CDR3 sequence: CASSGTQAYEQYF. The CDR3 region has the DNA TGTGCCAGCTCCGGGACGCAAGCCTACGAGCAGTACTTC.

This clone was counted a few times. The chain links TRBV4-2 to TRBJ2-1, with D unclear. The germline CDR1 and CDR2 sequences are LGHNA and YNFKEQ. Trimming removed 2 bases from V and 6 bases from J, with 11 bases in between. CDR3 length equals 14 residues. DNA of the CDR3: TGTGCCAGCAGCCAATTTTCTGTCGTCAATGAGCAGTTCTTC. It translates to CASSQFSVVNEQFF.